This entry is about one TCR beta chain. Which antigen it targets is not known. Nothing much larger sits one base from this clone, and base qualities are not available. The sample belongs to a study of early stage breast cancer tumors (TCRdb year 2017). With respect to the entire study: Of the roughly 15 invasive breast tumors, about a dozen were found to be estrogen receptor-positive, progesterone receptor-positive and HER2-negative. Across all samples, a few million templates representing roughly 1,100,000 unique clonotypes were detected. The average read coverage per sample was roughly 10-fold. Of the roughly twelve ER+/PR+/HER2- tumors, eight were classified as invasive ductal carcinomas and four as invasive lobular carcinomas. On the study overall, not on this receptor specifically: Repertoires from blood and normal breast were more alike than repertoires from blood and tumor, and in about 85% of the 16 patients, comparing each tissue with blood separated tumor from normal. Tumors showed about 2.5-fold higher T cell density and higher clonality than adjacent normal breast tissue. Enriched TCRB sequences shared across patients were mostly commonly generated sequences, unlikely to play an important role in the tumor microenvironment. Chain pairing and functional markers such as CD4, CD8 and FOXP3 were not captured by bulk genomic DNA sequencing of unsorted cells. Because the cohort was small, a breakdown by tumor subtype could not be done.

Adjacent normal breast tissue was collected roughly 1.9-4 cm away from the tumor, rinsed in PBS and stored in prechilled RNAlater. Because normal breast tissue has high lipid content and low cell density, 100-300 mg of normal breast tissue was often needed to obtain enough DNA. The study profiled bulk TCR beta-chain repertoires in matched peripheral blood, tumor and adjacent normal breast tissue taken from some 17 patients with early-stage breast cancer. The Qiagen AllPrep DNA/RNA Mini kit was used for genomic DNA extraction. Two independent genomic DNA replicates were amplified for each sample, with approximately 0.5 ug used for blood and around 1.5 ug for tumor or normal breast. Following the manufacturer's instructions, the ImmunoSeq Intro kit was used to carry out TCRB sequencing on genomic DNA. For absolute quantification, the roughly 32-cycle multiplex PCR included proprietary primers along with spike-in control sequences. An 87-bp fragment spanning the CDR3 and flanking V and J genes was sequenced with single-end 150-bp reads. Seven samples, each with two replicates, were multiplexed per lane of an Illumina MiSeq using version 3.0 chemistry. On the study's bioinformatics: The vendor's proprietary pipeline handled the raw data processing, merging both replicates into a single result for each sample. To define clonotypes, the study grouped productive rearrangements that shared the V-gene family, CDR3 amino acid sequence and J-gene segment. To compute clonality, the normalized Shannon entropy (Pielou evenness) of TCRB abundances was subtracted from 1. T cell density was estimated as total templates divided by the number of input cells, with the number of input cells inferred from the DNA input amount. Recon, run with its default parameters, was used to estimate overall repertoire diversity and clonality. A clonotype was considered tumor-enriched if its abundance in tumor exceeded 0.1% and was at least 32-fold higher than its abundance in normal breast. TCRdb's version of the immuneACCESS table is confined to in-frame rearrangements and falls short of the full clone set. An unresolved V gene accounts for under half of the shortfall where checked; the remainder is of unknown origin. V and J calls and clone size are those listed in that table; D and trimming were worked out from the DNA. The sample yields thousands of clones; around 68% were counted once. The ten largest clones add up to more than 25% of the sample.

From the cysteine up to the phenylalanine, the CDR3 has a length of 16 residues. The read is trimmed to its CDR3 DNA, 48 bases read in frame from base 1. V and J are truncated by 0 bases and 0 bases respectively, leaving an intervening sequence of 9 bases. Sequences LGHNA (CDR1) and YNFKEQ (CDR2) are obtained from the germline V gene. The chain joins TRBV4-2 to TRBJ2-1; too little of a D gene remains to name it. Source material: normal breast tissue next to the tumor. The receptor was derived from a person between 55 and 69 years old with breast cancer. The sequenced DNA is TGTGCCAGCAGCCAAGACATTTCGAGCTCCTACAATGAGCAGTTCTTC. The translation is CASSQDISSSYNEQFF.